This T cell receptor beta chain was documented in a study of control samples from healthy donors and cancer patients. From germline, CDR1 is SGHKS and CDR2 YYEKEE (reference sequence). Between the trimmed V and J ends, which lost 6 bases and 0 bases, there was a span of 9 bases. CDR3 size: 13 residues. Clones were read by immunoSEQ multiplex PCR, and TCRdb kept only the in-frame ones, dropping some. Among fewer than 200,000 clones listed, 80% to 95% were seen once. The TCR sequence derives from a woman aged 55 to 70 in good health. The chain combines TRBV5-5 with TRBJ1-1; D gene unclear. Sequencing was carried out using blood. The CDR3 nucleotides are TGTGCCAGCAACCTCAGAGTGAACACTGAAGCTTTCTTT. It translates to CASNLRVNTEAFF.